Following are 2 T cell receptor beta chains from one sample sequenced in a study of blood T cell repertoires in COVID-19. TCRdb's copy holds only in-frame clones and misses some; the assay was immunoSEQ multiplex PCR. The data show approximately 100,000 clones, with about four fifths seen just once and about 4.8% held by the top ten. The sample comprised peripheral blood. The receptors here all came from a man aged 55 to 70 with acute or convalescent COVID-19.

The chain combines TRBV6-5 with TRBJ2-3; 11 nucleotides agree with TRBD2. The CDR3 is 15 residues long. V lost 6 bases, J lost 4 bases, and 6 bases stayed unmatched. CDR1 and CDR2 (germline): MNHEY, SVGAGI. CDR3 sequence (DNA): TGTGCCAGCAGCCGACTAGCGGGAAAGTCAGATACGCAGTATTTT. Its protein product is CASSRLAGKSDTQYF.

The gene calls are TRBV12-3 or TRBV12-4 and TRBJ1-1; 9 bases match TRBD1. V gave up 6 bases and J gave up 10 bases; unmatched junction bases: 3. The CDR3 contains 11 residues. CDR3 bases: TGTGCCAGCAGCCTGACAGGGGGAGCTTTCTTT. Its protein is CASSLTGGAFF.